Below are 26 T cell receptor beta chains sequenced from a single sample in a study of T cells after yellow fever vaccination. Via MiXCR, TCRdb re-called the 5' RACE reads, giving one row per CDR3 protein. Among just under 600,000 distinct CDR3 sequences listed, 13% were seen once. This specimen consisted of PBMCs, obtained on the day of the yellow fever booster vaccination. All receptors come from a young man who received the YFV17D yellow fever vaccine.

V usage is TRBV7-2 and J usage is TRBJ1-2; D is unclear. This CDR3 comprises 12 residues. In germline, CDR1 is SGHTA, CDR2 FQGNSA. V lost 4 bases to trimming and J lost 8 bases, with 11 bases between them. The CDR3 here is CASSYRREGYTF. The CDR3 DNA reads as TGTGCCAGCAGCTATCGACGGGAAGGCTACACCTTC.

This clonotype was picked up a small number of times. The chain carries TRBV10-3 and TRBJ2-1; D possibly corresponds to TRBD2 (6 bases). The V and J ends lost 2 bases and 10 bases respectively, with 21 bases between them. The CDR3 has 16 residues. Per germline, CDR1 ENHRY and CDR2 SYGVKD. The CDR3 loop reads CAISEGRIGGAREQFF. DNA of the CDR3: TGTGCCATCAGTGAGGGTCGGATTGGAGGGGCGCGAGAGCAGTTCTTC.

The rearrangement links TRBV6-2 or TRBV6-3 to TRBJ1-5; D unclear. Trimming took off 7 bases at V and 1 base at J, with 5 bases between the two ends. The germline gives CDR1 MNHEY, CDR2 SVGEGT. The CDR3 has 12 residues. CDR3 residues: CASNDSNQPQHF. The CDR3 nucleotides are TGTGCCAGCAATGACAGCAATCAGCCCCAGCATTTT.

This clonotype was observed a handful of times. V is TRBV7-2 and J is TRBJ2-7; perhaps D is TRBD1 or TRBD2 (5 bases each). Deletions cut 9 bases from V and 3 bases from J, with 15 bases between. The CDR3 totals 13 residues. CDR1 is SGHTA and CDR2 is FQGNSA in the germline V gene. The DNA for the CDR3 is TGTGCCAGGCCGGGACCACCAGACTACGAGCAGTACTTC. This gives the protein CARPGPPDYEQYF.

This chain links TRBV15 with TRBJ1-4; 7 bases map to TRBD1. Germline loops: CDR1 LNHNV, CDR2 YYDKDF (reference sequence). This CDR3 has 14 amino acids. The junction had 0 bases not matched to a gene; V was cut back by 0 bases and J by 5 bases. The CDR3 region has the DNA TGTGCCACCAGCAGAGACAGGGGGAATGAAAAACTGTTTTTT. Translated: CATSRDRGNEKLFF.

This clonotype was observed many times. This rearrangement joins TRBV10-3 to TRBJ2-1; 9 nucleotides agree with TRBD1. The CDR3 has 15 amino acids. Germline V gene lookup returns CDR1 ENHRY and CDR2 SYGVKD. J lost 7 bases, V lost 5 bases, and 9 bases had no gene match. The CDR3 reads CAISQDRGGINEQFF. The CDR3 DNA reads as TGTGCCATCAGTCAGGACAGGGGAGGCATAAATGAGCAGTTCTTC.

This clonotype has more than one count but fewer than ten. The chain uses TRBV7-2 and TRBJ2-7; maybe TRBD2 (5 bases). The CDR3 covers 13 residues. The germline CDR1 and CDR2 sequences are SGHTA and FQGNSA. Trimming pared 2 bases from V and 6 bases from J, leaving 11 bases between. CDR3 protein: CASSLWERREQYF. The CDR3 DNA reads as TGTGCCAGCAGCTTATGGGAGAGACGCGAGCAGTACTTC.

The chain joins TRBV20-1 to TRBJ1-6; D unclear. Per germline, CDR1 DFQATT and CDR2 SNEGSKA (reference sequence). The CDR3 covers 16 residues. The V and J ends lost 3 bases and 13 bases respectively, with 25 bases between them. The chain's CDR3 is CSARRSGLTSVVPLHF. The CDR3 region has the DNA TGCAGTGCTAGGCGCTCCGGACTGACTTCCGTCGTGCCCCTCCACTTT.

This clonotype was counted between two and nine times. The CDR3 region is CASSIDQASSYEQYF. For the CDR3, the DNA is TGTGCCAGCAGTATCGACCAAGCAAGCTCCTACGAGCAGTACTTC. This rearrangement joins TRBV4-2 to TRBJ2-7; D remains ambiguous. This CDR3 is 15 amino acids long. CDR1 LGHNA and CDR2 YNFKEQ come from the germline V gene. V was trimmed by 6 bases and J by 0 bases, leaving 15 bases between them.

This clonotype was detected a few times. The chain combines TRBV5-1 with TRBJ2-3; D may be TRBD2 (6 bases). The CDR3 is made up of 15 amino acids. V lost 0 bases and J 1 base, leaving 9 bases between the germline ends. Germline V lookup: CDR1 SGHRS, CDR2 YFSETQ. CDR3 residues: CASSLAGAGTDTQYF. CDR3 nucleotides: TGCGCCAGCAGCTTGGCGGGAGCAGGCACAGATACGCAGTATTTT.

This clonotype showed up just a few times. The chain employs TRBV24-1 and TRBJ2-1, with TRBD2 identical over 10 bases. V lost 4 bases, J lost 5 bases, and 4 bases stayed unmatched. Per the germline V gene, CDR1 is KGHDR and CDR2 is SFDVKD. This CDR3 contains 15 residues. The CDR3: CATSESSGGHNEQFF. The DNA of the CDR3 is TGTGCCACCAGTGAATCTAGCGGGGGCCACAATGAGCAGTTCTTC.

The V gene is TRBV20-1, the J gene TRBJ2-2; D assignment may be TRBD1 or TRBD2 (7 bases each). This CDR3 has 15 residues. Looked up from germline, CDR1 is DFQATT and CDR2 is SNEGSKA (reference sequence). The V end lost 0 bases, the J end lost 7 bases, and 15 bases lay between the germline ends. This chain's CDR3 is CSARDQGGAVGELFF. DNA of the CDR3: TGCAGTGCTAGAGATCAGGGGGGGGCCGTCGGGGAGCTGTTTTTT.

This clonotype was seen more than once but under ten times. The chain has TRBV7-2 and TRBJ2-7; 7 bases align to TRBD2. The V gene end was trimmed by 2 bases and the J gene end by 0 bases; junction bases not matched to a gene: 4. The CDR3 runs to 15 residues. Germline V CDR1 and CDR2: SGHTA, FQGNSA. CDR3 DNA: TGTGCCAGCAGCTTAAGTTCGGGGGGCTCCTACGAGCAGTACTTC. Its translation: CASSLSSGGSYEQYF.

The chain has TRBV12-3 or TRBV12-4 and TRBJ2-5; 8 nucleotides line up with TRBD1. V shed 3 bases, J shed 5 bases, and the junction held 5 bases outside the gene matches. This CDR3 is 14 amino acids long. CDR3 sequence: CASSLGQVVETQYF. DNA of the CDR3: TGTGCCAGCAGTTTGGGACAGGTTGTGGAGACCCAGTACTTC.

This clonotype was detected ten times or more. The chain is built from TRBV27 and TRBJ2-3; tentatively, D is TRBD2 (5 bases). Germline CDR1 MNHEY, CDR2 SMNVEV (reference sequence). Trimming stripped 3 bases from V and 2 bases from J, with 12 bases between. This CDR3 comprises 15 residues. CDR3 region: CASSFAGISTDTQYF. CDR3 in DNA: TGTGCCAGCAGTTTCGCCGGGATCTCCACAGATACGCAGTATTTT.

The chain has TRBV6-4 and TRBJ2-3, with D possibly matching TRBD2 (5 bases). The CDR3 loop spans 17 amino acids. CDR1 is MRHNA and CDR2 is SNTAGT in the germline V gene. Deletions cut 4 bases from V and 4 bases from J, with 21 bases between. The CDR3 loop reads CASSGSSGRVEPDTQYF. The CDR3, as DNA: TGTGCCAGCAGTGGCTCTAGTGGGCGGGTGGAACCAGATACGCAGTATTTT.

This clonotype was seen only a few times. The chain combines TRBV6-1 with TRBJ1-5, with a tentative D call TRBD1 (5 bases). V dropped 6 bases and J dropped 6 bases, with 21 bases sitting between them. The CDR3 loop spans 16 amino acids. CDR1 is MNHNS and CDR2 is SASEGT in the germline V gene. CDR3: CASSAPEGALGQPQHF. The CDR3, as DNA: TGTGCCAGCAGCGCCCCAGAAGGGGCCCTGGGTCAGCCCCAGCATTTT.

The chain links TRBV20-1 to TRBJ2-7; TRBD2 matches at 10 bases. CDR3 size: 15 residues. Germline CDR1 reads DFQATT; CDR2 reads SNEGSKA (reference sequence). The junction had 11 bases not matched to a gene; V was cut back by 5 bases and J by 4 bases. The CDR3 here is CSARWSSGRQYEQYF. The CDR3 nucleotides read TGCAGTGCTCGGTGGTCTAGCGGGAGACAGTACGAGCAGTACTTC.

This clonotype was seen only a few times. The CDR3 spells CASSQIRRHRGYNEQFF. DNA of the CDR3: TGCGCCAGCAGCCAAATTCGCCGGCATCGGGGCTACAATGAGCAGTTCTTC. The rearrangement links TRBV4-3 to TRBJ2-1, with D possibly being TRBD2 (5 bases). Trimming left V 2 bases short and J 3 bases short, with 17 bases between. The V gene's germline CDR1 is LGHNA and CDR2 YSLEER. CDR3 size: 17 residues.

This clonotype was counted only a few times. The V and J genes are TRBV20-1 and TRBJ2-3; 10 positions agree with TRBD2. The CDR3 is 15 residues long. The junction had 10 bases not matched to a gene; V was cut back by 6 bases and J by 4 bases. Germline CDR1 is DFQATT and CDR2 is SNEGSKA (reference sequence). The CDR3 sequence: CSAPEASGRADTQYF. The CDR3 DNA is TGCAGTGCCCCAGAGGCTAGCGGGAGAGCAGATACGCAGTATTTT.

The table lists this clonotype with a few counts. The gene calls are TRBV15 and TRBJ2-5; D possibly corresponds to TRBD2 (6 bases). Germline V gene sequence: CDR1 LNHNV, CDR2 YYDKDF (reference sequence). CDR3 length: 13 residues. Trimming removed 9 bases at V and 1 base at J, with 12 bases between. CDR3 in amino acids: CATRRGSQETQYF. CDR3 bases: TGTGCCACACGGCGGGGTTCCCAAGAGACCCAGTACTTC.

This clonotype was seen a handful of times. The V and J genes are TRBV29-1 and TRBJ1-4, with TRBD1 matching 7 bases. The CDR3 sequence is 12 residues long. The V segment lost 4 bases and the J segment 11 bases; nucleotides outside the gene matches: 7. The V gene's germline CDR1 is SQVTM and CDR2 ANQGSEA. The CDR3 sequence: CSVGQGSEKLFF. CDR3 coding DNA: TGCAGCGTTGGACAGGGAAGTGAGAAACTGTTTTTT.

This clonotype appeared a few times. V and J are TRBV12-3 or TRBV12-4 and TRBJ1-5; 7 nucleotides line up with TRBD1. The CDR3 length is 19 residues. V was pared by 1 base and J by 4 bases, with 16 bases of the junction left unmatched. DNA of the CDR3: TGTGCCAGCAGTTTAGAGGGATATGGGTGGCAGGGGGTAAATCAGCCCCAGCATTTT. Residues: CASSLEGYGWQGVNQPQHF.

This chain joins TRBV12-3 or TRBV12-4 and TRBJ2-7, with 7 bases identical to TRBD2. V lost 1 base, J lost 3 bases, and 9 bases stayed unmatched. The CDR3 is made up of 16 amino acids. CDR3 in DNA: TGTGCCAGCAGTTTAGGCGGTCTAGCGGACCACTACGAGCAGTACTTC. It is translated as CASSLGGLADHYEQYF.

The V call is TRBV5-5, the J call TRBJ2-3; 10 bases match TRBD2. V lost 4 bases to trimming and J lost 7 bases; unmatched junction nucleotides: 9. This CDR3 region has 15 residues. CDR1 is SGHKS and CDR2 is YYEKEE in the germline V gene (reference sequence). CDR3 residues: CASSPYLAGVYTQYF. In DNA, the CDR3 is TGTGCCAGCAGCCCATATCTAGCGGGAGTTTATACGCAGTATTTT.

This clonotype was seen a handful of times. The CDR3 protein is CASSLAGDGSYEQYF. The DNA of the CDR3 is TGTGCCAGCAGCTTGGCGGGAGATGGCTCCTACGAGCAGTACTTC. The chain has TRBV7-6 and TRBJ2-7; TRBD2 aligns across 7 bases. The CDR3 is made up of 15 amino acids. With 3 bases clipped from V and 0 bases from J, the junction kept 5 bases outside the gene matches. CDR1 is SGHVS and CDR2 is FNYEAQ in the germline V gene.